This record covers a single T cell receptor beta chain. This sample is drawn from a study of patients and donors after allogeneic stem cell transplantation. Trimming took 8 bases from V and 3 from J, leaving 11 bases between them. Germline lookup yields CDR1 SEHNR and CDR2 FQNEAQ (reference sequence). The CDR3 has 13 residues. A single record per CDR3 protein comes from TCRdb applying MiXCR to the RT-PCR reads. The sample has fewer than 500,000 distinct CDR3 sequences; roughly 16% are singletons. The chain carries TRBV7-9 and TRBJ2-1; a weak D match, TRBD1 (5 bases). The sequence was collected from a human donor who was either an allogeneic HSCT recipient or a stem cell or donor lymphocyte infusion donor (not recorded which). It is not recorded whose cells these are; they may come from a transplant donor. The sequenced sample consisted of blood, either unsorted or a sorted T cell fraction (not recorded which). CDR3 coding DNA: TGTGCCAGCGCCGGGCAGGGCTACAATGAGCAGTTCTTC. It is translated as CASAGQGYNEQFF.